This entry describes one T cell receptor (beta chain). Its antigen is as yet unknown. This sample was included in a study of cytomegalovirus exposure and HLA in healthy donors. General study findings and limits: Presence/absence analysis assumed near-uniform sequencing depth across donors.

There are 15 residues in the CDR3. Germline V gene lookup returns CDR1 SGHTA and CDR2 FQGNSA. With 1 base clipped from V and 7 bases from J, the junction kept 7 bases outside the gene matches. 13 Jbeta primers and 60 Vbeta primers were used for the PCR. TCRdb keeps only in-frame clones here, not all; method: immunoSEQ multiplex PCR. Among about 140,000 clones listed, about 80% were seen once. The chain employs TRBV7-2 and TRBJ2-1; 7 bases are shared with TRBD2. Sequenced material: PBMCs. The sequence was collected from a woman in her forties in good health and CMV-seronegative. The CDR3 bases are TGTGCCAGCAGCTTAGGGGGGGGTGGGTCGAATGAGCAGTTCTTC. Protein sequence: CASSLGGGGSNEQFF. The complete variable domain, with remaining parts taken from reference TRBV7-2 and TRBJ2-1, reads GAGVSQSPSNKVTEKGKDVELRCDPISGHTALYWYRQSLGQGLEFLIYFQGNSAPDKSGLPSDRFSAERTGGSVSTLTIQRTQQEDSAVYLCASSLGGGGSNEQFFGPGTRLTVL.